The 16 T cell receptor beta chains given below trace back to one sample, sequenced in a study of CD8+CD57+ T cells in acquired aplastic anemia. The authors sequenced patients whose flow cytometry had shown CD8+CD57+ cell expansion. Genomic DNA constituted the template upon which TCR beta VDJ and CDR3 profiling was performed. From the reads, TCRdb called clonotypes with MiXCR, one entry per CDR3 protein. Among tens of thousands of distinct CDR3 sequences listed, roughly three fifths were seen once. Input material: sorted CD4+, CD8+, or CD8+CD57+ T cells (not recorded which) from PBMCs. The receptor source for this set is a human donor with aplastic anemia.

The chain employs TRBV7-9 and TRBJ2-1; 7 nucleotides line up with TRBD1. Germline V lookup: CDR1 SEHNR, CDR2 FQNEAQ (reference sequence). J was trimmed by 7 bases and V by 5 bases; bases with no gene match: 5. CDR3 size: 13 residues. CDR3 residues: CASSPGTENEQFF. The DNA of the CDR3 is TGTGCCAGCAGCCCCGGGACAGAGAATGAGCAGTTCTTC.

Worth noting for this clonotype: The junction and the germline gene differ at one end; a read error may be behind it. V and J are TRBV20-1 and TRBJ2-2, with 9 nucleotides matching TRBD2. CDR1 is DFQATT, CDR2 SNEGSKA, per germline (reference sequence). This CDR3 spans 15 amino acids. The CDR3 protein is CSAGRLAANTGELVF. CDR3 DNA sequence: TGCAGTGCTGGGAGACTAGCGGCGAACACCGGGGAGCTGGTTTTT.

The rearrangement uses TRBV29-1 and TRBJ2-7; D may correspond to TRBD1 or TRBD2 (5 bases each). This CDR3 has 13 residues. The V gene lost 4 bases and the J gene lost 3 bases, with 13 bases spanning the gap. Germline V gene data show CDR1 as SQVTM and CDR2 as ANQGSEA. CDR3 sequence (DNA): TGCAGCGTTGGTGAGGGGCAGTACTACGAGCAGTACTTC. Amino acid sequence: CSVGEGQYYEQYF.

The V gene is TRBV29-1, the J gene TRBJ1-1; tentatively, D is TRBD1 (6 bases). CDR3 size: 14 residues. Trimming took off 1 base at V and 0 bases at J, with 9 bases between the two ends. Germline V lookup: CDR1 SQVTM, CDR2 ANQGSEA. Here the CDR3 DNA reads TGCAGCGTTGAAGGGGGACACATGAACACTGAAGCTTTCTTT. This encodes CSVEGGHMNTEAFF.

V usage is TRBV2 and J usage is TRBJ2-7, with D possibly matching TRBD2 (5 bases). CDR1 is SNHLY, CDR2 FYNNEI, per germline. This CDR3 comprises 12 residues. The V gene lost 6 bases and the J gene lost 3 bases, with 9 bases spanning the gap. This CDR3 is CASSGEHYEQYF. DNA of the CDR3: TGTGCCAGCAGCGGGGAACACTACGAGCAGTACTTC.

This clonotype was seen ten or more times. The chain has TRBV9 and TRBJ1-1; 7 positions agree with TRBD1. CDR3 length: 17 residues. Unmatched junction bases numbered 12, after V lost 4 bases and J lost 0 bases. The germline CDR1 and CDR2 sequences are SGDLS and YYNGEE. The CDR3 DNA follows: TGTGCCAGCAGCCCCTGGGACAGCCTCGGTGTGAACACTGAAGCTTTCTTT. It codes for CASSPWDSLGVNTEAFF.

The chain carries TRBV5-6 and TRBJ1-5; weak D call: TRBD1 (6 bases). This CDR3 contains 14 residues. Germline V gene data show CDR1 as SGHDT and CDR2 as YYEEEE. The V gene lost 3 bases and the J gene lost 7 bases, with 14 bases spanning the gap. This CDR3 reads CASSSRGGGQPQHF. As DNA, the CDR3 is TGTGCCAGCAGCTCTCGAGGGGGAGGACAGCCCCAGCATTTT.

The sample holds a few counts of this clonotype. The chain links TRBV19 to TRBJ1-4, with D unclear. Germline CDR1 is LNHDA and CDR2 is SQIVND (reference sequence). The CDR3 contains 12 residues. Trimming pared 8 bases from V and 7 bases from J, leaving 11 bases between. CDR3 region: CASSVWGEKLFF. The CDR3, as DNA: TGTGCCAGTTCAGTTTGGGGTGAAAAACTGTTTTTT. The variable domain in full, with the rest retrieved from reference TRBV19 and TRBJ1-4, is DGGITQSPKYLFRKEGQNVTLSCEQNLNHDAMYWYRQDPGQGLRLIYYSQIVNDFQKGDIAEGYSVSREKKESFPLTVTSAQKNPTAFYLCASSVWGEKLFFGSGTQLSVL.

This clonotype was counted many times. The chain uses TRBV7-6 and TRBJ2-7; TRBD1 or TRBD2 may be the D gene (5 bases each). The CDR3 extends over 13 amino acids. The germline V gene has CDR1 SGHVS and CDR2 FNYEAQ. V was clipped by 5 bases and J by 6 bases, with 14 bases between them. Written as DNA, the CDR3 is TGTGCCAGCAGCACCCGGGGCGAAGGCGAGCAGTACTTC. Translated: CASSTRGEGEQYF.

The table lists this clonotype with many counts. One end of the junction does not line up with germline, which may come from a read error. The chain recombines TRBV12-3 or TRBV12-4 with TRBJ1-2, with a tentative D call TRBD1 (5 bases). CDR3 length: 12 amino acids. CDR3 nucleotides: TGTGCCAGCAGGTTAGGGGAGTATGGCTACACCTTC. Its translation: CASRLGEYGYTF.

This clonotype was counted ten times or more. The CDR3 sequence: CASSPQGHDNEKLFF. For the CDR3, the DNA is TGTGCCAGCAGTCCTCAGGGACACGATAATGAAAAACTGTTTTTT. This chain connects TRBV7-8 to TRBJ1-4, with D perhaps matching TRBD1 (6 bases). Germline values: CDR1 SGHVS, CDR2 FQNEAQ. Trimming pared 6 bases from V and 4 bases from J, leaving 15 bases between. The CDR3 contains 15 residues.

This clonotype occurred many times. The chain links TRBV19 to TRBJ1-1; 12 bases line up with TRBD1. CDR1 LNHDA and CDR2 SQIVND come from the germline V gene (reference sequence). V lost 3 bases to trimming and J lost 0 bases; unmatched junction nucleotides: 5. The CDR3 spans 17 residues. CDR3: CASSITGQGAMNTEAFF. The CDR3 DNA sequence: TGTGCCAGTAGTATCACGGGACAGGGGGCCATGAACACTGAAGCTTTCTTT. The variable domain in full, with the rest retrieved from reference TRBV19 and TRBJ1-1, is DGGITQSPKYLFRKEGQNVTLSCEQNLNHDAMYWYRQDPGQGLRLIYYSQIVNDFQKGDIAEGYSVSREKKESFPLTVTSAQKNPTAFYLCASSITGQGAMNTEAFFGQGTRLTVV.

This clonotype was recorded many times. This chain joins TRBV7-9 and TRBJ1-2; no definite D call. Germline CDR1 and CDR2: SEHNR and FQNEAQ (reference sequence). The V and J ends lost 5 bases and 4 bases respectively, with 14 bases between them. The CDR3 totals 14 residues. CDR3 DNA sequence: TGTGCCAGCAGCCCAGGAGGGCCGGCCTATGGCTACACCTTC. Translating it yields CASSPGGPAYGYTF.

CDR3 sequence reads: CSVDRGTGELFF. In DNA form, the CDR3 reads TGCAGCGTTGACAGGGGAACCGGGGAGCTGTTTTTT. The chain has TRBV29-1 and TRBJ2-2; TRBD1 might be the D (6 bases). The CDR3 runs to 12 residues. V dropped 3 bases and J dropped 5 bases, with 7 bases sitting between them. Looked up from germline, CDR1 is SQVTM and CDR2 is ANQGSEA.

This rearrangement joins TRBV19 to TRBJ2-1; 7 bases agree with TRBD1. The CDR3 has 14 amino acids. Germline CDR1 is LNHDA and CDR2 is SQIVND (reference sequence). Germline trimming cut 4 bases from V and 5 bases from J; bases unmatched to any gene: 5. The CDR3 region is CASSNRTGHNEQFF. The DNA for the CDR3 is TGTGCCAGTAGTAACAGGACAGGACACAATGAGCAGTTCTTC.

The chain uses TRBV7-2 and TRBJ1-2; tentatively, D is TRBD1 (5 bases). CDR1 and CDR2 from the germline V gene are SGHTA and FQGNSA. Trimming left V 3 bases short and J 8 bases short, with 16 bases between. The CDR3 covers 14 residues. CDR3 amino acids: CASSLANDRYGYTF. DNA for the CDR3: TGTGCCAGCAGCTTGGCTAACGACAGATACGGCTACACCTTC.